Sequencing of this T cell receptor beta chain was carried out in a study of CD8+CD57+ T cells in acquired aplastic anemia. Whole-study context: The mean DNA yield obtained from sorted CD4+ and CD8+ cells came to roughly 3 ug. As sequenced from healthy donors, CD4+ cells averaged around 10 million reads. Study conclusions and caveats: Approximately 28 CD8+ CDR3 sequences were shared between patients and controls. No significant difference in CD8+ Simpson's diversity was found between patients and controls.

The use of genomic DNA as template underpinned the TCR beta VDJ and CDR3 profiling. Via MiXCR, TCRdb re-called the reads, giving one row per CDR3 protein. Among 80,000 or so distinct CDR3 sequences listed, about half were seen once. This CDR3 region has 11 residues. The V end was cut by 7 bases, the J end by 4 bases, with 7 bases between. Concerning this clonotype: Antigen specificity is unknown.

Material: sorted CD4+, CD8+, or CD8+CD57+ T cells (not recorded which) from PBMCs. This TCR derives from a human donor in good health, serving as a control. The chain has TRBV12-3 or TRBV12-4 and TRBJ1-2, with no clear D. DNA for the CDR3: TGTGCCAGCATGTGGGCCTATGGCTACACCTTC. Protein sequence: CASMWAYGYTF.